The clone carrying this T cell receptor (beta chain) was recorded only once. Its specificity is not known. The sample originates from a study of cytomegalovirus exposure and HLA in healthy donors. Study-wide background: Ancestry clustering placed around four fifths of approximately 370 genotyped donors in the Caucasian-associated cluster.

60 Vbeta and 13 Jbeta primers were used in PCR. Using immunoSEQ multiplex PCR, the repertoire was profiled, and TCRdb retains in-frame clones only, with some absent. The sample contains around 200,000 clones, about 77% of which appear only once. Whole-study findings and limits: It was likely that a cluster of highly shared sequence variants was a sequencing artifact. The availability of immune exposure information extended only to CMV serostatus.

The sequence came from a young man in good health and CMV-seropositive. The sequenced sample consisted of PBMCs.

The CDR3 DNA follows: TGTGCCAGCAGCTTAGAGGCAGGTTGGGGCGGCTACACCTTC. Amino acid sequence: CASSLEAGWGGYTF. The genes are TRBV7-2 and TRBJ1-2; D is perhaps TRBD1 (5 bases). Looked up from germline, CDR1 is SGHTA and CDR2 is FQGNSA. The CDR3 is 14 residues long. Trimming shortened V by 1 base and J by 8 bases, and 14 bases separated the two germline ends.